The 10 T cell receptor beta chains below were found in one sample sequenced in a study of blood T cell repertoires in COVID-19. Sequencing used immunoSEQ multiplex PCR; TCRdb keeps in-frame clones, though not all of them. Here the sample spans approximately 300,000 clones, 88% being singletons. The sequencing sample was made of peripheral blood. The source is a woman aged 25 to 45 with COVID-19, enrolled during active disease.

This clone was detected only once. This rearrangement joins TRBV5-6 to TRBJ2-7; D perhaps matches TRBD1 (7 bases). V shed 4 bases and J shed 4 bases, with 18 bases lying between them. Germline V lookup: CDR1 SGHDT, CDR2 YYEEEE. This CDR3 is built from 15 residues. The CDR3 DNA is TGTGCCAGCAGCCCACTCCAGGGGGGTAGATACGAGCAGTACTTC. Amino acid sequence: CASSPLQGGRYEQYF.

This clone has just a few counts. V gene TRBV5-1 combines with J gene TRBJ2-7; 7 bases line up with TRBD1. In germline, CDR1 is SGHRS, CDR2 YFSETQ. The CDR3 runs 13 residues. The J segment lost 7 bases and the V segment lost 4 bases, leaving 8 bases of the junction unmatched. CDR3 sequence (DNA): TGCGCCAGCAGCCGGAGCGTGACAGGGGAGCAGTACTTC. Encoded protein: CASSRSVTGEQYF. Using reference TRBV5-1 and TRBJ2-7 for the parts outside the CDR3, the full variable domain is KAGVTQTPRYLIKTRGQQVTLSCSPISGHRSVSWYQQTPGQGLQFLFEYFSETQRNKGNFPGRFSGRQFSNSRSEMNVSTLELGDSALYLCASSRSVTGEQYFGPGTRLTVT.

The rearrangement uses TRBV28 and TRBJ2-7, with 9 bases aligning to TRBD1. The CDR3 extends over 15 amino acids. J lost 0 bases, V lost 5 bases, and 5 bases had no gene match. The germline CDR1 and CDR2 sequences are MDHEN and SYDVKM. CDR3 in amino acids: CASSPGTGISYEQYF. The CDR3, as DNA: TGTGCCAGCAGTCCCGGGACAGGGATCTCCTACGAGCAGTACTTC. The complete variable domain, with remaining parts taken from reference TRBV28 and TRBJ2-7, reads DVKVTQSSRYLVKRTGEKVFLECVQDMDHENMFWYRQDPGLGLRLIYFSYDVKMKEKGDIPEGYSVSREKKERFSLILESASTNQTSMYLCASSPGTGISYEQYFGPGTRLTVT.

The chain has TRBV23-1 and TRBJ2-1, with D tentatively TRBD1 (6 bases). TRBV23-1 falls under the ORF class, with uncertain function. The CDR3 runs to 15 residues. Trimming stripped 8 bases from V and 2 bases from J, with 16 bases between. Here the CDR3 reads CASGRFGQPYNEQFF. CDR3 DNA: TGCGCCAGCGGCCGCTTTGGACAGCCCTACAATGAGCAGTTCTTC.

The chain uses TRBV28 and TRBJ2-5; 7 bases fit TRBD2. With V trimmed by 3 bases and J by 0 bases, 13 bases remained unmatched. In germline, CDR1 is MDHEN, CDR2 SYDVKM. CDR3 length equals 18 residues. The CDR3 reads CASSLTSRRVQDQETQYF. The CDR3 coding sequence is TGTGCCAGCAGTTTGACTAGCCGGAGAGTTCAAGACCAAGAGACCCAGTACTTC.

The J gene is TRBJ2-3, the V gene TRBV2; 7 bases align to TRBD2. The CDR3 totals 17 residues. With V trimmed by 2 bases and J by 2 bases, 10 bases remained unmatched. Germline CDR1 reads SNHLY; CDR2 reads FYNNEI. CDR3 sequence: CASSERARGEFTDTQYF. The CDR3, as DNA: TGTGCCAGCAGTGAAAGGGCCCGGGGGGAATTCACAGATACGCAGTATTTT.

This sequence joins TRBV6-6 and TRBJ2-1, with 11 bases aligning to TRBD2. The CDR3 is 16 amino acids. Unmatched junction bases numbered 5, after V lost 5 bases and J lost 2 bases. Germline assignment: CDR1 MNHNY and CDR2 SVGAGI (reference sequence). The CDR3 DNA sequence: TGTGCCAGCAGTCTCACGGGACTAGCGGCCTACAATGAGCAGTTCTTC. Protein sequence: CASSLTGLAAYNEQFF.

V is TRBV7-3 and J is TRBJ1-2; D remains unclear. Trimming stripped 3 bases from V and 3 bases from J, with 2 bases between. Germline lookup yields CDR1 SGHTA and CDR2 FQGTGA. This CDR3 contains 11 residues. CDR3 DNA: TGTGCCAGCAGCTTCTACTATGGCTACACCTTC. This sequence encodes CASSFYYGYTF.

The chain couples TRBV7-2 to TRBJ2-2; 11 bases match TRBD1. After removal of 0 bases from V and 8 bases from J, the junction contained 5 bases not matched to a gene. The germline V gene has CDR1 SGHTA and CDR2 FQGNSA. This CDR3 has 16 amino acids. The CDR3 DNA reads as TGTGCCAGCAGCTTAGCGGGGACAGGGGGTCGAGGGGAGCTGTTTTTT. Its protein product is CASSLAGTGGRGELFF. Based on the CDR3 plus reference TRBV7-2 and TRBJ2-2, the full variable domain is GAGVSQSPSNKVTEKGKDVELRCDPISGHTALYWYRQSLGQGLEFLIYFQGNSAPDKSGLPSDRFSAERTGGSVSTLTIQRTQQEDSAVYLCASSLAGTGGRGELFFGEGSRLTVL.

V gene TRBV6-5 combines with J gene TRBJ1-1, with D maybe TRBD1 (6 bases). Germline CDR1 reads MNHEY; CDR2 reads SVGAGI. This CDR3 comprises 11 residues. V lost 9 bases, J lost 5 bases, and 10 bases lay in between. The CDR3 protein is CASRGGTEAFF. The CDR3 DNA sequence: TGTGCCAGTAGAGGGGGAACTGAAGCTTTCTTT.